The next 31 T cell receptor beta chains were all read from a single sample in a study of blood T cell repertoires in COVID-19. The assay was immunoSEQ multiplex PCR, and TCRdb's table has in-frame clones only and misses some. The table lists approximately 400,000 clones, 88% of them singletons. The specimen sequenced was peripheral blood. The receptors were sampled from a woman in her forties or fifties with COVID-19, enrolled during active disease.

The chain couples TRBV19 to TRBJ2-1; tentative D call: TRBD1 (5 bases). V lost 3 bases and J lost 8, with 17 bases in between. CDR3 length equals 15 residues. Germline V gives CDR1 LNHDA, CDR2 SQIVND (reference sequence). In DNA, the CDR3 is TGTGCCAGTAGTATGGACAAGAGACCTGGGGATGAGCAGTTCTTC. Translating it yields CASSMDKRPGDEQFF.

V usage is TRBV12-3 or TRBV12-4 and J usage is TRBJ1-1; D unresolved. With 6 bases removed from V and 4 bases from J, the gap between germline ends came to 9 bases. The CDR3 is 12 residues long. CDR3 region: CASSLGPTEAFF. The DNA for the CDR3 is TGTGCCAGCAGCCTCGGTCCCACTGAAGCTTTCTTT.

This chain connects TRBV6-5 to TRBJ2-7; the D gene is possibly TRBD1 (6 bases). From germline, CDR1 is MNHEY and CDR2 SVGAGI. Trimming took 5 bases from V and 2 from J, leaving 10 bases between them. The CDR3 sequence is 13 residues long. The CDR3 region has the DNA TGTGCCAGCAGTCAGGGGACACCCTACGAGCAGTACTTC. Translation gives CASSQGTPYEQYF.

The rearrangement joins TRBV6-5 to TRBJ2-7; 13 positions match TRBD2. J lost 2 bases, V lost 6 bases, and 4 bases had no gene match. CDR3 length: 15 residues. The germline gives CDR1 MNHEY, CDR2 SVGAGI. The CDR3 loop is CASSPTSGGPYEQYF. CDR3 sequence (DNA): TGTGCCAGCAGCCCGACTAGCGGGGGGCCCTACGAGCAGTACTTC.

The chain is built from TRBV7-2 and TRBJ1-1, with 11 bases matching TRBD1. The CDR3 contains 14 residues. CDR1 SGHTA and CDR2 FQGNSA come from the germline V gene. Trimming removed 0 bases from V and 8 bases from J; junction bases left unmatched: 2. CDR3 loop: CASSLAGTGGEAFF. Written as DNA, the CDR3 is TGTGCCAGCAGCTTAGCTGGGACAGGGGGGGAAGCTTTCTTT.

CDR3 loop: CASSLEGVSPANTGELFF. CDR3 bases: TGCGCCAGCAGCTTGGAGGGAGTCAGCCCCGCGAACACCGGGGAGCTGTTTTTT. The chain uses TRBV5-1 and TRBJ2-2, with D perhaps TRBD2 (5 bases). The CDR3 length is 18 residues. The V and J ends lost 0 bases and 0 bases respectively, with 15 bases between them. Germline V gene lookup returns CDR1 SGHRS and CDR2 YFSETQ.

This chain links TRBV12-3 or TRBV12-4 with TRBJ2-1; D is perhaps TRBD1 (6 bases). This CDR3 region has 13 residues. Trimming stripped 9 bases from V and 5 bases from J, with 14 bases between. The DNA of the CDR3 is TGTGCCAGTACGACAGGAGAGAACAATGAGCAGTTCTTC. Its protein product is CASTTGENNEQFF.

The rearrangement joins TRBV4-2 to TRBJ1-6; D unresolved. Germline assignment: CDR1 LGHNA and CDR2 YNFKEQ. V was trimmed by 1 base and J by 10 bases, leaving 14 bases between them. There are 15 residues in the CDR3. The CDR3 loop reads CASSQASGRLSPLHF. CDR3 nucleotides: TGTGCCAGCAGCCAAGCATCCGGGAGGCTCTCACCCCTCCACTTT.

The rearrangement joins TRBV7-2 to TRBJ1-5; a weak D match, TRBD1 (5 bases). The germline V gene encodes CDR1 SGHTA and CDR2 FQGNSA. This CDR3 is built from 14 residues. The V end lost 3 bases, the J end lost 12 bases, and 18 bases lay between the germline ends. This CDR3 reads CASSFSGPHRGQHF. DNA for the CDR3: TGTGCCAGCAGCTTTTCCGGGCCCCATAGGGGCCAGCATTTT.

The rearrangement links TRBV29-1 to TRBJ2-1, with D possibly matching TRBD2 (6 bases). This CDR3 has 12 amino acids. Germline V CDR1 and CDR2: SQVTM, ANQGSEA. Trimming removed 3 bases at V and 5 bases at J, with 8 bases between. The CDR3 reads CSVEGGNNEQFF. The CDR3 DNA reads as TGCAGCGTTGAGGGGGGAAACAATGAGCAGTTCTTC.

The chain joins TRBV6-5 to TRBJ2-7; weak D call: TRBD2 (5 bases). There are 14 residues in the CDR3. The V gene's germline CDR1 is MNHEY and CDR2 SVGAGI. Trimming removed 8 bases from V and 4 bases from J, with 18 bases in between. In DNA, the CDR3 is TGTGCCAGCTCAGAGGGTCACGGGGAATACGAGCAGTACTTC. It yields the protein CASSEGHGEYEQYF.

The chain carries TRBV3-1 (or the pseudogene TRBV3-2) and TRBJ2-3, with D perhaps matching TRBD2 (6 bases). V was trimmed by 2 bases and J by 6 bases, leaving 12 bases between them. The length of the CDR3 is 14 residues. Germline CDR1 LGHDT, CDR2 YNNKEL (reference sequence). CDR3 protein: CASSQRATSDTQYF. In nucleotides, the CDR3 is TGTGCCAGCAGCCAAAGGGCTACTAGCGATACGCAGTATTTT.

In its sample, this clone was seen a few times. The V and J genes are TRBV9 and TRBJ1-1; D is unresolved. Between the trimmed V and J ends, which lost 3 bases and 2 bases, there was a span of 11 bases. Germline CDR1 and CDR2: SGDLS and YYNGEE. CDR3 size: 14 residues. CDR3 residues: CASSASQINTEAFF. The CDR3 DNA follows: TGTGCCAGCAGCGCTTCACAGATAAACACTGAAGCTTTCTTT. Full variable domain (rest looked up from reference TRBV9 and TRBJ1-1): DSGVTQTPKHLITATGQRVTLRCSPRSGDLSVYWYQQSLDQGLQFLIQYYNGEERAKGNILERFSAQQFPDLHSELNLSSLELGDSALYFCASSASQINTEAFFGQGTRLTVV.

The rearrangement uses TRBV19 and TRBJ2-7; 10 positions agree with TRBD2. Germline trimming cut 4 bases from V and 2 bases from J; bases unmatched to any gene: 5. From germline, CDR1 is LNHDA and CDR2 SQIVND (reference sequence). The CDR3 loop spans 15 amino acids. This CDR3 is CASSTSGGPTYEQYF. CDR3 in DNA: TGTGCCAGTAGTACTAGCGGGGGCCCTACCTACGAGCAGTACTTC.

The chain employs TRBV7-2 and TRBJ2-7; a weak D match, TRBD2 (7 bases). Germline V lookup: CDR1 SGHTA, CDR2 FQGNSA. The CDR3 extends over 14 amino acids. Trimming shortened V by 3 bases and J by 3 bases, and 12 bases separated the two germline ends. CDR3 coding DNA: TGTGCCAGCAGCTTGGGGGGGCAGTACTACGAGCAGTACTTC. Protein: CASSLGGQYYEQYF.

This clone appeared a single time. The rearrangement links TRBV6-5 to TRBJ1-6; D is undetermined. Trimming left V 6 bases short and J 0 bases short, with 6 bases between. Germline V gene sequence: CDR1 MNHEY, CDR2 SVGAGI. CDR3 length equals 14 residues. The CDR3 loop is CASRVSSYNSPLHF. The CDR3, as DNA: TGTGCCAGCAGGGTGAGCTCCTATAATTCACCCCTCCACTTT.

This rearrangement joins TRBV4-1 to TRBJ1-2; 7 bases are a match to TRBD1. Germline CDR1 reads MGHRA; CDR2 reads YSYEKL. Trimming removed 4 bases from V and 2 bases from J; junction bases left unmatched: 16. The length of the CDR3 is 18 residues. CDR3 nucleotide sequence: TGCGCCAGCAGCCCAAGGATAATAAGACAGGGAAGGAACTATGGCTACACCTTC. It specifies CASSPRIIRQGRNYGYTF.

As DNA, the CDR3 is TGTGCCAGTTACGGTCCCGGGAAGTTGAACACTGAAGCTTTCTTT. Protein product: CASYGPGKLNTEAFF. This sequence joins TRBV19 and TRBJ1-1; no definite D call. Germline lookup yields CDR1 LNHDA and CDR2 SQIVND (reference sequence). V was shortened by 8 bases and J by 0 bases, with 16 bases between the two germline ends. There are 15 residues in the CDR3.

This clone was seen once. V is TRBV24-1 and J is TRBJ2-7; 9 nucleotides line up with TRBD1. The CDR3 extends over 14 amino acids. V shed 4 bases and J 0 bases; nucleotides not matched to a gene: 0. Germline V gene sequence: CDR1 KGHDR, CDR2 SFDVKD. CDR3 region: CATSEGQGSYEQYF. The CDR3 region has the DNA TGTGCCACCAGTGAGGGACAGGGCTCCTACGAGCAGTACTTC.

V usage is TRBV19 and J usage is TRBJ1-1; D possibly corresponds to TRBD1 (6 bases). Germline CDR1 is LNHDA and CDR2 is SQIVND (reference sequence). CDR3 length: 14 amino acids. Trimming left V 2 bases short and J 5 bases short, with 12 bases between. The chain's CDR3 is CASSIQQGVTEAFF. CDR3 DNA: TGTGCCAGTAGTATACAACAGGGTGTTACTGAAGCTTTCTTT. Full variable domain (rest looked up from reference TRBV19 and TRBJ1-1): DGGITQSPKYLFRKEGQNVTLSCEQNLNHDAMYWYRQDPGQGLRLIYYSQIVNDFQKGDIAEGYSVSREKKESFPLTVTSAQKNPTAFYLCASSIQQGVTEAFFGQGTRLTVV.

The chain joins TRBV2 to TRBJ1-1; no reliable D call. The CDR3 has 19 residues. The germline V and J ends were trimmed by 0 bases and 2 bases, with 22 bases remaining between them. Germline assignment: CDR1 SNHLY and CDR2 FYNNEI. CDR3 in DNA: TGTGCCAGCAGTGAAGCGATGTTTACGGAGTTCCACTCTAACACTGAAGCTTTCTTT. This encodes CASSEAMFTEFHSNTEAFF. The variable domain in full, completed from reference TRBV2 and TRBJ1-1, reads EPEVTQTPSHQVTQMGQEVILRCVPISNHLYFYWYRQILGQKVEFLVSFYNNEISEKSEIFDDQFSVERPDGSNFTLKIRSTKLEDSAMYFCASSEAMFTEFHSNTEAFFGQGTRLTVV.

The chain is built from TRBV12-5 and TRBJ2-6; TRBD1 is a possible D gene (5 bases). This CDR3 region has 16 residues. V was trimmed by 6 bases and J by 0 bases, leaving 12 bases between them. The germline V gene encodes CDR1 LGHNT and CDR2 FRNRAP. CDR3 loop: CASGRQPYSGANVLTF. In DNA form, the CDR3 reads TGTGCTAGTGGCCGACAGCCCTACTCTGGGGCCAACGTCCTGACTTTC.

The chain links TRBV11-1 to TRBJ1-1, with D maybe TRBD1 (5 bases). Germline values: CDR1 SGHAT, CDR2 FQDESV (reference sequence). Trimming took 1 base from V and 11 from J, leaving 14 bases between them. The CDR3 runs to 13 residues. This CDR3 is CASSLGPSGVAFF. CDR3 bases: TGTGCCAGCAGCTTAGGCCCTTCGGGGGTGGCTTTCTTT.

V is TRBV7-3 and J is TRBJ1-2, with 7 bases matching TRBD1. Germline V gene sequence: CDR1 SGHTA, CDR2 FQGTGA. The CDR3 is 13 amino acids. The junction had 6 bases not matched to a gene; V was cut back by 4 bases and J by 7 bases. The CDR3 region is CASSYRTGAGYTF. In DNA form, the CDR3 reads TGTGCCAGCAGCTACCGGACAGGTGCTGGCTACACCTTC.

The gene calls are TRBV6-6 and TRBJ2-1; D not resolved. Germline V gives CDR1 MNHNY, CDR2 SVGAGI (reference sequence). Trimming left V 5 bases short and J 0 bases short, with 14 bases between. CDR3 size: 16 residues. The CDR3 region has the DNA TGTGCCAGCAGTCGATCGCGGCCTAGCTCCTACAATGAGCAGTTCTTC. It codes for CASSRSRPSSYNEQFF.

The chain is built from TRBV24-1 and TRBJ2-7; D might be TRBD1 (6 bases). CDR1 is KGHDR, CDR2 SFDVKD, per germline. The CDR3 sequence is 15 residues long. Trimming shortened V by 9 bases and J by 4 bases, and 21 bases separated the two germline ends. The CDR3 sequence: CATGTIVTGVYEQYF. The CDR3 nucleotides read TGTGCCACCGGAACTATTGTGACAGGAGTGTACGAGCAGTACTTC.

The CDR3 region has the DNA TGTGCCAGCACCGGATACGGGAGAGGCTATGAGCAGTTCTTC. Protein sequence: CASTGYGRGYEQFF. The rearrangement joins TRBV25-1 to TRBJ2-1; the D gene is possibly TRBD2 (6 bases). Trimming took off 7 bases at V and 8 bases at J, with 18 bases between the two ends. CDR3 length: 14 residues. CDR1 MGHDK and CDR2 SYGVNS come from the germline V gene.

The chain is built from TRBV6-5 and TRBJ1-4, with 8 bases matching TRBD1. The CDR3 runs 14 residues. Per germline, CDR1 MNHEY and CDR2 SVGAGI. The V and J ends lost 6 bases and 8 bases, in that order; junction bases with no gene match: 8. The chain's CDR3 is CASRRQGAREKLFF. The CDR3 region has the DNA TGTGCCAGCAGACGCCAGGGGGCGCGGGAAAAACTGTTTTTT.

The chain joins TRBV30 to TRBJ1-4; 7 nucleotides match TRBD1. With V trimmed by 1 base and J by 0 bases, 5 bases remained unmatched. This CDR3 has 16 amino acids. Germline loops: CDR1 GTSNPN, CDR2 SVGIG (reference sequence). The CDR3 DNA follows: TGTGCCTGGAGTGCCCGACAGGGAGCAACTAATGAAAAACTGTTTTTT. This gives the protein CAWSARQGATNEKLFF.

With respect to this clone: The sample carries other DNA sequences with the same CDR3. This rearrangement joins TRBV12-3 or TRBV12-4 to TRBJ1-1; no firm D call. The CDR3 sequence is 13 residues long. V was clipped by 5 bases and J by 4 bases, with 11 bases between them. CDR3 loop: CASSPRRGTEAFF. For the CDR3, the DNA is TGTGCCAGCAGTCCCCGGCGGGGCACTGAAGCTTTCTTT.

J is TRBJ2-1 and V is TRBV11-3; tentative D call: TRBD2 (7 bases). The CDR3 has 14 amino acids. The V end lost 1 base, the J end lost 8 bases, and 12 bases lay between the germline ends. The germline V gene has CDR1 SGHNT and CDR2 YENEEA. CDR3 amino acids: CASSLVGGLDEQFF. The CDR3 DNA follows: TGTGCCAGCAGCTTAGTGGGGGGGCTGGATGAGCAGTTCTTC.